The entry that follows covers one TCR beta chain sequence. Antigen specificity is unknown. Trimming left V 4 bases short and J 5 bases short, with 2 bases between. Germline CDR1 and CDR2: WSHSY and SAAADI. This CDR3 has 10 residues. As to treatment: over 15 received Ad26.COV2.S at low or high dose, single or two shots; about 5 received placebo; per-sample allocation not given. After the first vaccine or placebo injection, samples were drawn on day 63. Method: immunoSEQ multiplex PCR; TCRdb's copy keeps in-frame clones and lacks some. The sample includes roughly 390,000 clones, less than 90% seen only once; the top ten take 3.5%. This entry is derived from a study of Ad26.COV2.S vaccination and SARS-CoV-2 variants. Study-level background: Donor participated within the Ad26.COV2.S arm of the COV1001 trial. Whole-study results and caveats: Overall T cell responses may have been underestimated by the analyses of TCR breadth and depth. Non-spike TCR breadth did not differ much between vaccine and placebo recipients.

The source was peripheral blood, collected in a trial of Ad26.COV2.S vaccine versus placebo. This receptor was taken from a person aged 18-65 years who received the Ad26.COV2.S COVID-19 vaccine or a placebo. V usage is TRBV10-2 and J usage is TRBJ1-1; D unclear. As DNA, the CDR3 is TGCGCCAGCAGTGGTACTGAAGCTTTCTTT. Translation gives CASSGTEAFF.